These 15 T cell receptor beta chains originate from one sample sequenced in a study of CD8 T cells in ankylosing spondylitis. A single record per CDR3 protein comes from TCRdb applying MiXCR to the 5' RACE reads. This sample has 37,000 or so distinct CDR3 sequences, with about 15% found just once. The source material was blood. The source of these receptors is a male donor with ankylosing spondylitis or in good health (not recorded which).

The rearrangement uses TRBV29-1 and TRBJ2-2, with D possibly being TRBD2 (7 bases). Between the trimmed V and J ends, which lost 3 bases and 5 bases, there was a span of 16 bases. The CDR3 contains 15 residues. CDR1 and CDR2 (germline): SQVTM, ANQGSEA. The CDR3 spells CSVELGGLGTGELFF. CDR3 DNA sequence: TGCAGCGTTGAGTTGGGGGGGCTGGGGACCGGGGAGCTGTTTTTT.

In this sample, this clonotype turned up a few times. V usage is TRBV4-1 and J usage is TRBJ2-2, with TRBD2 identical over 10 bases. Germline CDR1 is MGHRA and CDR2 is YSYEKL. There are 16 residues in the CDR3. V lost 2 bases to trimming and J lost 6 bases; unmatched junction nucleotides: 6. CDR3: CASSQPGLAVAGELFF. The CDR3 DNA is TGCGCCAGCAGCCAACCCGGACTAGCGGTAGCCGGGGAGCTGTTTTTT.

The table lists this clonotype with a count of one. The chain has TRBV20-1 and TRBJ1-4, with 8 positions matching TRBD1. Trimming removed 3 bases from V and 5 bases from J; junction bases left unmatched: 8. Germline lookup yields CDR1 DFQATT and CDR2 SNEGSKA (reference sequence). The CDR3 runs to 15 residues. The CDR3 loop is CSASFRTGPNEKLFF. The CDR3 DNA reads as TGCAGTGCTAGCTTCAGGACAGGGCCCAATGAAAAACTGTTTTTT.

The rearrangement links TRBV20-1 to TRBJ2-5, with 7 bases matching TRBD2. Germline V gives CDR1 DFQATT, CDR2 SNEGSKA (reference sequence). Trimming removed 2 bases from V and 2 bases from J; junction bases left unmatched: 5. The CDR3 totals 14 residues. The DNA of the CDR3 is TGCAGTGCTAGATCTGGGAGGGGTCAAGAGACCCAGTACTTC. This gives the protein CSARSGRGQETQYF.

This clonotype was seen only a few times. The J gene is TRBJ2-3, the V gene TRBV15, with a possible D match to TRBD2 (6 bases). Germline lookup yields CDR1 LNHNV and CDR2 YYDKDF (reference sequence). Trimming removed 9 bases at V and 6 bases at J, with 22 bases between. The CDR3 runs 15 residues. Written as DNA, the CDR3 is TGTGCCACTCCCGGGGGTAGACTGGGTGCGGATACGCAGTATTTT. Translated: CATPGGRLGADTQYF.

There are many counts of this clonotype. The CDR3 DNA is TGTGCCAGCAGTTCTACTAAAACTAGCACAGATACGCAGTATTTT. Its translation: CASSSTKTSTDTQYF. The chain links TRBV28 to TRBJ2-3; D uncertain. This CDR3 has 15 residues. Germline V lookup: CDR1 MDHEN, CDR2 SYDVKM. The V end lost 4 bases, the J end lost 0 bases, and 11 bases lay between the germline ends.

This clonotype was observed a few times. CDR3 amino acids: CASSPSTGTHSNQPQHF. The DNA of the CDR3 is TGTGCCAGCAGCCCCTCGACAGGGACCCATAGCAATCAGCCCCAGCATTTT. V is TRBV5-6 and J is TRBJ1-5; 7 positions match TRBD1. The V segment lost 4 bases and the J segment 0 bases; nucleotides outside the gene matches: 10. The CDR3 loop spans 17 amino acids. Looked up from germline, CDR1 is SGHDT and CDR2 is YYEEEE.

This sequence joins TRBV20-1 and TRBJ2-1, with D unresolved. This CDR3 spans 14 amino acids. In germline, CDR1 is DFQATT, CDR2 SNEGSKA (reference sequence). Trimming removed 3 bases at V and 5 bases at J, with 14 bases between. The CDR3 sequence is CSASRLAENNEQFF. In DNA form, the CDR3 reads TGCAGTGCTAGTAGATTAGCAGAGAACAATGAGCAGTTCTTC.

This clonotype occurred a few times. The rearrangement uses TRBV20-1 and TRBJ2-5; D gene ambiguous. Germline loops: CDR1 DFQATT, CDR2 SNEGSKA (reference sequence). With 2 bases removed from V and 4 bases from J, the gap between germline ends came to 8 bases. This CDR3 has 12 residues. Written as DNA, the CDR3 is TGCAGTGCTAGAACTCCGGGAGAGACCCAGTACTTC. Residues: CSARTPGETQYF.

This clonotype was counted between two and nine times. The V call is TRBV12-3 or TRBV12-4, the J call TRBJ2-1; D may be TRBD2 (6 bases). V lost 6 bases and J 4 bases, leaving 16 bases between the germline ends. The CDR3 is made up of 15 amino acids. CDR3 bases: TGTGCCAGCAGCCTGGGGCGGGATGTATACAATGAGCAGTTCTTC. It is translated as CASSLGRDVYNEQFF.

The chain recombines TRBV4-3 with TRBJ2-1; D is unclear. The V end lost 0 bases, the J end lost 2 bases, and 8 bases lay between the germline ends. Germline CDR1 reads LGHNA; CDR2 reads YSLEER. The CDR3 has 15 amino acids. The CDR3 DNA reads TGCGCCAGCAGCCAAGAAGGCCAGCCCTACAATGAGCAGTTCTTC. Its translation: CASSQEGQPYNEQFF.

This chain connects TRBV7-9 to TRBJ1-3, with unresolved D. V was pared by 1 base and J by 3 bases, with 4 bases between. This CDR3 has 13 amino acids. The germline CDR1 and CDR2 sequences are SEHNR and FQNEAQ (reference sequence). The DNA for the CDR3 is TGTGCCAGCAGCTTAGAGGGTGGAAACACCATATATTTT. Its translation: CASSLEGGNTIYF.

V is TRBV6-6 and J is TRBJ2-3; maybe TRBD1 (5 bases). CDR1 and CDR2 (germline): MNHNY, SVGAGI (reference sequence). The V and J ends lost 6 bases and 4 bases respectively, with 14 bases between them. The CDR3 loop spans 14 amino acids. In nucleotides, the CDR3 is TGTGCCAGCAGGACGGACATACTGGCAGATACGCAGTATTTT. This translates into CASRTDILADTQYF.

This clonotype was seen more than once but under ten times. The chain uses TRBV28 and TRBJ2-2, with no clear D. CDR3 size: 13 residues. Germline CDR1 MDHEN, CDR2 SYDVKM. The V and J ends lost 5 bases and 7 bases respectively, with 11 bases between them. CDR3 nucleotides: TGTGCCAGCAGTAACCGTCCCATCGGGGAGCTGTTTTTT. Its protein product is CASSNRPIGELFF.

This clonotype came up a few times. This rearrangement joins TRBV3-1 to TRBJ2-5; 8 bases fit TRBD1. Trimming took 3 bases from V and 5 from J; bases not matched to a gene: 5. CDR3 size: 14 residues. The germline V gene has CDR1 LGHDT and CDR2 YNNKEL (reference sequence). The CDR3 loop reads CASSQADRDETQYF. The CDR3 DNA reads TGTGCCAGCAGCCAGGCGGACAGGGATGAGACCCAGTACTTC.